The 26 T cell receptor beta chains below all came from one sample that was sequenced in a study of T cells after yellow fever vaccination. Each CDR3 protein is one row after TCRdb ran MiXCR on the 5' RACE reads. The sample shows over 85,000 distinct CDR3 sequences, under 9% of them seen only once. The sample here was CD8+ T cells not binding an NS4B(214-222) dextramer, sorted from PBMCs, taken roughly 15 days after the first yellow fever vaccination. These receptors were collected from a man younger than 35 who received the YFV17D yellow fever vaccine.

A note on this clonotype: A read error is possible here, since a much larger clone lies one base away. The chain combines TRBV3-1 with TRBJ2-5, with 12 bases lining up with TRBD2. Germline-derived CDR1 and CDR2 are LGHDT and YNNKEL (reference sequence). The CDR3 totals 18 residues. In nucleotides, the CDR3 is TGTGCCAGCATCCAAGCTAGCGGGGGGGCGGGACTCCAAGAGACCCAGTACTTC. Its protein product is CASIQASGGAGLQETQYF.

This clonotype was picked up a small number of times. The V and J genes are TRBV7-8 and TRBJ2-1; D may be TRBD1 or TRBD2 (6 bases each). Trimming stripped 2 bases from V and 8 bases from J, with 16 bases between. Germline V gene lookup returns CDR1 SGHVS and CDR2 FQNEAQ. This CDR3 spans 15 amino acids. CDR3 amino acids: CASSLYGGPEDEQFF. The DNA for the CDR3 is TGTGCCAGCAGCTTATACGGGGGCCCCGAGGATGAGCAGTTCTTC. Full variable domain (rest looked up from reference TRBV7-8 and TRBJ2-1): GAGVSQSPRYKVAKRGQDVALRCDPISGHVSLFWYQQALGQGPEFLTYFQNEAQLDKSGLPSDRFFAERPEGSVSTLKIQRTQQEDSAVYLCASSLYGGPEDEQFFGPGTRLTVL.

This clonotype was picked up a small number of times. Written as DNA, the CDR3 is TGTGCCAGCAGTTACTCGAGGAGCTCCTACGAGCAGTACTTC. Amino acids: CASSYSRSSYEQYF. The chain combines TRBV6-5 with TRBJ2-7; D is undetermined. Trimming pared 0 bases from V and 0 bases from J, leaving 6 bases between. The CDR3 runs to 14 residues. Per germline, CDR1 MNHEY and CDR2 SVGAGI.

The table lists this clonotype with a few counts. The chain has TRBV7-9 and TRBJ1-1; 10 nucleotides agree with TRBD1. Trimming cost V 5 bases and J 6 bases; bases outside gene matches: 6. Germline-derived CDR1 and CDR2 are SEHNR and FQNEAQ (reference sequence). The CDR3 sequence is 14 residues long. CDR3 sequence reads: CASSLSGQGPEAFF. The DNA of the CDR3 is TGTGCCAGCAGCCTATCGGGACAGGGGCCTGAAGCTTTCTTT.

This clonotype came up a few times. V is TRBV20-1 and J is TRBJ2-7, with 8 bases identical to TRBD2. CDR3 size: 14 residues. Looked up from germline, CDR1 is DFQATT and CDR2 is SNEGSKA (reference sequence). After removal of 1 base from V and 3 bases from J, the junction contained 5 bases not matched to a gene. The chain's CDR3 is CSARAGTRSYEQYF. The DNA of the CDR3 is TGCAGTGCTAGAGCCGGGACTAGAAGCTACGAGCAGTACTTC.

This chain connects TRBV19 to TRBJ2-7; D may be TRBD1 (6 bases). Germline V gene sequence: CDR1 LNHDA, CDR2 SQIVND (reference sequence). There are 14 residues in the CDR3. The ends were cut back, 6 bases at V and 2 bases at J, with 14 bases in the middle. Written as DNA, the CDR3 is TGTGCCAGTAGCAACCGGGACAATCCCTACGAGCAGTACGTC. Translated, it gives CASSNRDNPYEQYV.

This clonotype was detected only a few times. The CDR3 DNA follows: TGTGCCAGCAGTTTTGGGGGACAGGGGACCGGGGAGCTGTTTTTT. Its translation is CASSFGGQGTGELFF. The chain couples TRBV27 to TRBJ2-2; 10 nucleotides match TRBD1. From germline, CDR1 is MNHEY and CDR2 SMNVEV (reference sequence). CDR3 length equals 15 residues. J lost 5 bases, V lost 3 bases, and 3 bases had no gene match.

In its sample, this clonotype was seen a few times. This rearrangement joins TRBV6-2 or TRBV6-3 to TRBJ1-1, with 9 bases that match TRBD1. The ends lost 4 bases at V and 0 bases at J; junction bases unmatched: 3. The CDR3 is made up of 15 amino acids. Germline V lookup: CDR1 MNHEY, CDR2 SVGEGT. CDR3 nucleotide sequence: TGTGCCAGCAGTTTTAACAGGGGGCTGAACACTGAAGCTTTCTTT. It yields the protein CASSFNRGLNTEAFF.

The genes are TRBV7-9 and TRBJ1-4; D perhaps matches TRBD1 (5 bases). Per the germline V gene, CDR1 is SEHNR and CDR2 is FQNEAQ (reference sequence). Trimming removed 3 bases from V and 4 bases from J, with 12 bases in between. CDR3 length equals 15 residues. The CDR3 DNA follows: TGTGCCAGCAGCTTTGGGGCCACTCATAATGAAAAACTGTTTTTT. Translated: CASSFGATHNEKLFF.

V is TRBV7-6 and J is TRBJ1-1, with no clear D. Deletions cut 8 bases from V and 3 bases from J, with 19 bases between. The CDR3 totals 15 residues. Per the germline V gene, CDR1 is SGHVS and CDR2 is FNYEAQ. In DNA, the CDR3 is TGTGCCAGCGGGTGCCGTCGGGATGGGCACACTGAAGCTTTCTTT. This encodes CASGCRRDGHTEAFF.

The chain uses TRBV11-2 and TRBJ2-2; maybe TRBD2 (6 bases). Germline V gene data show CDR1 as SGHAT and CDR2 as FQNNGV. This CDR3 spans 15 amino acids. V lost 0 bases to trimming and J lost 8 bases, with 13 bases between them. The CDR3 spells CASSLDWGGTGELFF. The CDR3 bases are TGTGCCAGCAGCTTAGATTGGGGCGGGACGGGGGAGCTGTTTTTT.

As to this clonotype: Given the absence of the conserved phenylalanine or tryptophan at the CDR3 end, a read error is likely. The V gene is TRBV11-2, the J gene TRBJ2-2; D gene ambiguous. This CDR3 is built from 15 residues. Trimming pared 3 bases from V and 4 bases from J, leaving 12 bases between. The germline V gene encodes CDR1 SGHAT and CDR2 FQNNGV. The CDR3 coding sequence is TGTGCCAGCAGCTTTGAAATCCCGGGCACCGGGGAGCTGTTTTCT. Residues: CASSFEIPGTGELFS.

This clonotype appeared a few times. The CDR3 loop reads CSARGQGPDTQYF. For the CDR3, the DNA is TGCAGTGCTAGGGGACAGGGGCCAGATACGCAGTATTTT. This chain connects TRBV20-1 to TRBJ2-3, with TRBD1 identical over 10 bases. The CDR3 loop spans 13 amino acids. V shed 3 bases, J shed 4 bases, and the junction held 1 base outside the gene matches. Germline V gene data show CDR1 as DFQATT and CDR2 as SNEGSKA (reference sequence).

This sequence joins TRBV7-2 and TRBJ1-2, with 10 bases that match TRBD1. The V gene end was trimmed by 2 bases and the J gene end by 12 bases; junction bases not matched to a gene: 6. The CDR3 totals 13 residues. From germline, CDR1 is SGHTA and CDR2 FQGNSA. CDR3 nucleotides: TGTGCCAGCAGCTTACCGGGACAGGGGCGAGACACCTTC. It translates to CASSLPGQGRDTF.

This clonotype was observed a few times. This sequence joins TRBV12-3 or TRBV12-4 and TRBJ1-5; D might be TRBD1 (6 bases). Between the trimmed V and J ends, which lost 1 base and 7 bases, there was a span of 8 bases. The CDR3 is 13 residues long. The CDR3, as DNA: TGTGCCAGCAGTTTAGGGGGGGCCCAGCCCCAGCATTTT. This codes for CASSLGGAQPQHF.

This clonotype was observed a handful of times. This chain uses TRBV11-1 with TRBJ2-7; TRBD1 agrees at 9 bases. The CDR3 sequence is 13 residues long. The V segment lost 6 bases and the J segment 1 base; nucleotides outside the gene matches: 1. CDR1 is SGHAT and CDR2 is FQDESV in the germline V gene (reference sequence). CDR3 in amino acids: CASRGTGSYEQYV. The CDR3 region has the DNA TGTGCCAGCAGGGGGACAGGGTCCTACGAGCAGTACGTC.

This clonotype was seen many times. At one boundary the junction diverges from the germline segment, which might be a read error. The rearrangement joins TRBV7-3 to TRBJ1-1; D unresolved. The CDR3 runs to 15 residues. Germline V gives CDR1 SGHTA, CDR2 FQGTGA. CDR3 sequence (DNA): TGTGCCACCAGCCACAGTGGCGGCCTTAACACTGAAGCTTTCTTT. Translation: CATSHSGGLNTEAFF.

This clonotype came up a few times. The chain combines TRBV6-1 with TRBJ1-4, with 7 bases fitting TRBD1. V was pared by 1 base and J by 5 bases, with 4 bases of the junction left unmatched. CDR1 is MNHNS and CDR2 is SASEGT in the germline V gene. The CDR3 length is 15 residues. CDR3 protein: CASSEETGRNEKLFF. CDR3 sequence (DNA): TGTGCCAGCAGTGAAGAGACAGGGAGAAATGAAAAACTGTTTTTT.

The chain links TRBV11-1 to TRBJ2-7; 9 nucleotides match TRBD1. This CDR3 region has 12 residues. V dropped 5 bases and J dropped 6; count of bases not matched to a gene: 2. The germline V gene has CDR1 SGHAT and CDR2 FQDESV (reference sequence). CDR3 residues: CASSADRGEQYV. In nucleotides, the CDR3 is TGTGCCAGCAGCGCGGACAGGGGCGAGCAGTACGTC.

This chain connects TRBV4-3 to TRBJ1-2, with 8 bases that match TRBD1. The CDR3 extends over 14 amino acids. V lost 3 bases, J lost 7 bases, and 7 bases stayed unmatched. Germline V lookup: CDR1 LGHNA, CDR2 YSLEER. CDR3 sequence reads: CASSQRGQVLGYTF. The CDR3 DNA reads TGCGCCAGCAGCCAGAGGGGACAGGTCCTTGGCTACACCTTC.

This clonotype was observed a few times. The chain carries TRBV7-8 and TRBJ1-2, with a possible D match to TRBD1 (5 bases). Per the germline V gene, CDR1 is SGHVS and CDR2 is FQNEAQ. V lost 1 base, J lost 3 bases, and 9 bases lay in between. This CDR3 comprises 14 residues. CDR3 sequence: CASSLGGTYYGYTF. The CDR3 DNA reads as TGTGCCAGCAGCTTAGGAGGGACCTACTATGGCTACACCTTC.

The V and J genes are TRBV6-1 and TRBJ2-1; unclear D gene. Germline values: CDR1 MNHNS, CDR2 SASEGT. There are 14 residues in the CDR3. Trimming removed 7 bases from V and 4 bases from J, with 14 bases in between. CDR3 bases: TGTGCCAGCACCAGTGGCGGAGAGTACAATGAGCAGTTCTTC. Protein sequence: CASTSGGEYNEQFF.

The chain links TRBV2 to TRBJ2-2, with 8 bases that match TRBD1. Trimming cost V 6 bases and J 1 base; bases outside gene matches: 4. Germline assignment: CDR1 SNHLY and CDR2 FYNNEI. The CDR3 has 15 amino acids. This CDR3 reads CASSLGQGNTGELFF. The CDR3 region has the DNA TGTGCCAGCAGCTTAGGACAGGGGAACACCGGGGAGCTGTTTTTT. The complete variable domain, with remaining parts taken from reference TRBV2 and TRBJ2-2, reads EPEVTQTPSHQVTQMGQEVILRCVPISNHLYFYWYRQILGQKVEFLVSFYNNEISEKSEIFDDQFSVERPDGSNFTLKIRSTKLEDSAMYFCASSLGQGNTGELFFGEGSRLTVL.

This clonotype was seen a handful of times. The V gene is TRBV20-1, the J gene TRBJ2-3; 8 bases agree with TRBD2. Germline lookup yields CDR1 DFQATT and CDR2 SNEGSKA (reference sequence). J gave up 2 bases and V 4 bases, and 8 bases lay outside the gene matches. This CDR3 is built from 15 residues. CDR3 sequence: CSATEGAGDTDTQYF. Written as DNA, the CDR3 is TGCAGTGCTACTGAGGGAGCGGGGGACACAGATACGCAGTATTTT.

The gene calls are TRBV4-3 and TRBJ2-7, with unresolved D. This CDR3 region has 15 residues. Germline-derived CDR1 and CDR2 are LGHNA and YSLEER. Between the trimmed V and J ends, which lost 1 base and 3 bases, there was a span of 13 bases. The CDR3, as DNA: TGCGCCAGCAGCCAAGGGTACGGAACGGTCTACGAGCAGTACTTC. Translated, it gives CASSQGYGTVYEQYF.

The table lists this clonotype with a few counts. The V gene is TRBV4-1, the J gene TRBJ2-3; 7 bases fit TRBD1. The CDR3 is 15 residues long. The ends lost 4 bases at V and 3 bases at J; junction bases unmatched: 7. CDR1 is MGHRA, CDR2 YSYEKL, per germline. The CDR3 is CASSPTPGGTDTQYF. The CDR3 nucleotides read TGCGCCAGCAGCCCGACCCCAGGGGGTACAGATACGCAGTATTTT.